The 21 T cell receptor beta chains below come from one sample, sequenced in a study of a mutant IDH1 vaccine in newly diagnosed glioma. No antigen is known for these receptors. Profiling relied on immunoSEQ multiplex PCR, and the TCRdb table lists in-frame clones only, not all of them. The sample lists tens of thousands of clones; about 88% were seen once. Indicated time point: week 11, during vaccination. It was 300 ug of mutant IDH1 20-mer peptide that made up each vaccine dose, given with topical imiquimod. Specimen: PBMCs, collected from a glioma patient whose treatment included an IDH1 peptide vaccine. The receptors shown here come from a woman aged 50 to 60 with glioma.

This chain uses TRBV21-1 with TRBJ2-7; the table's D call TRBD1 went unverified against the DNA. TRBV21-1 is tagged as a pseudogene. The CDR3 consists of 14 residues. The CDR3 reads CARGVGDSSYEQYF. The CDR3 coding sequence is TGTGCCCGTGGGGTAGGGGACAGCTCCTACGAGCAGTACTTC.

Within the sample, this clone is medium-sized. V usage is TRBV4-1 and J usage is TRBJ2-7; 7 nucleotides agree with TRBD1. This CDR3 contains 14 residues. CDR1 is MGHRA and CDR2 is YSYEKL in the germline V gene. After removal of 4 bases from V and 3 bases from J, the junction contained 6 bases not matched to a gene. The CDR3 spells CASSLETGIYEQYF. CDR3 nucleotides: TGCGCCAGCAGCCTTGAGACAGGGATCTACGAGCAGTACTTC.

The chain carries TRBV5-5 and TRBJ2-6, with D hard to call. Germline CDR1 and CDR2: SGHKS and YYEKEE (reference sequence). Trimming pared 4 bases from V and 0 bases from J, leaving 8 bases between. The CDR3 consists of 15 residues. The CDR3 region has the DNA TGTGCCAGCAGCCCGGCCGACTCTGGGGCCAACGTCCTGACTTTC. It is translated as CASSPADSGANVLTF.

The chain employs TRBV19 and TRBJ1-2; D is possibly TRBD1 (5 bases). CDR3 length equals 13 residues. The V gene's germline CDR1 is LNHDA and CDR2 SQIVND (reference sequence). Trimming removed 2 bases at V and 4 bases at J, with 8 bases between. CDR3 nucleotide sequence: TGTGCCAGTAGTATACCGGACACCTATGGCTACACCTTC. Protein sequence: CASSIPDTYGYTF. Together with reference TRBV19 and TRBJ1-2, the CDR3 gives the full variable domain: DGGITQSPKYLFRKEGQNVTLSCEQNLNHDAMYWYRQDPGQGLRLIYYSQIVNDFQKGDIAEGYSVSREKKESFPLTVTSAQKNPTAFYLCASSIPDTYGYTFGSGTRLTVV.

The rearrangement uses TRBV7-9 and TRBJ2-1, with 10 bases matching TRBD2. The CDR3 consists of 14 residues. After removal of 7 bases from V and 4 bases from J, the junction contained 4 bases not matched to a gene. Germline values: CDR1 SEHNR, CDR2 FQNEAQ (reference sequence). The CDR3, as DNA: TGTGCCAGCACGTTAGCGGGGGGTTACAATGAGCAGTTCTTC. Translating it yields CASTLAGGYNEQFF.

This clone was observed once. The chain couples TRBV7-2 to TRBJ1-5; 12 bases align to TRBD1. In germline, CDR1 is SGHTA, CDR2 FQGNSA. This CDR3 comprises 18 residues. V trimming: 5 bases; J trimming: 2 bases; junction bases outside the gene matches: 10. The CDR3 DNA follows: TGTGCCAGCAGCCCGATTACCGGGACAGGGGGCGGCAATCAGCCCCAGCATTTT. Its protein product is CASSPITGTGGGNQPQHF.

The chain couples TRBV5-8 to TRBJ1-2; 8 nucleotides align to TRBD1. The CDR3 runs to 15 residues. Trimming cost V 2 bases and J 8 bases; bases outside gene matches: 11. The germline gives CDR1 SGHTS, CDR2 YDEGEE. The CDR3 region is CASSFRDRGSGGYTF. In DNA, the CDR3 is TGTGCCAGCAGCTTCCGAGACAGGGGATCAGGCGGCTACACCTTC.

The chain is built from TRBV5-4 and TRBJ1-1; D gene unclear. Per germline, CDR1 SGHNT and CDR2 YYREEE (reference sequence). Trimming removed 3 bases at V and 1 base at J, with 7 bases between. The CDR3 has 13 residues. The CDR3 spells CASSSTGNTEAFF. As DNA, the CDR3 is TGTGCCAGCAGCTCGACCGGGAACACTGAAGCTTTCTTT.

The CDR3 protein is CASSPAGGQNSYEQYF. CDR3 DNA sequence: TGTGCCAGCAGCCCGGCCGGGGGGCAAAACTCCTACGAGCAGTACTTC. The chain combines TRBV7-2 with TRBJ2-7, with D possibly matching TRBD2 (7 bases). Looked up from germline, CDR1 is SGHTA and CDR2 is FQGNSA. The length of the CDR3 is 16 residues. Trimming stripped 5 bases from V and 0 bases from J, with 17 bases between.

This chain links TRBV5-1 with TRBJ2-3, with D unresolved. This CDR3 spans 12 amino acids. CDR1 is SGHRS, CDR2 YFSETQ, per germline. Trimming left V 0 bases short and J 4 bases short, with 3 bases between. In DNA form, the CDR3 reads TGCGCCAGCAGCTTGGATGCAGATACGCAGTATTTT. This sequence encodes CASSLDADTQYF.

This sequence joins TRBV5-1 and TRBJ2-5, with D unresolved. CDR1 and CDR2 from the germline V gene are SGHRS and YFSETQ. Trimming stripped 6 bases from V and 2 bases from J, with 11 bases between. The CDR3 is made up of 13 amino acids. CDR3 protein: CASTPESQETQYF. For the CDR3, the DNA is TGCGCCAGCACCCCGGAATCTCAAGAGACCCAGTACTTC.

This clone was found a few times. The rearrangement uses TRBV5-1 and TRBJ1-1; no reliable D call. Trimming stripped 4 bases from V and 8 bases from J, with 18 bases between. This CDR3 spans 14 amino acids. Germline assignment: CDR1 SGHRS and CDR2 YFSETQ. The CDR3 is CASSPGRSLREAFF. CDR3 nucleotides: TGCGCCAGCAGCCCCGGAAGGTCTTTAAGGGAAGCTTTCTTT.

This sequence joins TRBV29-1 and TRBJ2-3; D is undetermined. The V and J ends lost 6 bases and 2 bases respectively, with 9 bases between them. The V gene's germline CDR1 is SQVTM and CDR2 ANQGSEA. This CDR3 has 12 residues. CDR3 loop: CSVRYFTDTQYF. DNA of the CDR3: TGCAGCGTAAGATATTTCACAGATACGCAGTATTTT.

The rearrangement uses TRBV9 and TRBJ1-5; TRBD1 might be the D (6 bases). The CDR3 has 17 amino acids. From germline, CDR1 is SGDLS and CDR2 YYNGEE. The ends were cut back, 3 bases at V and 2 bases at J, with 18 bases in the middle. The CDR3 sequence: CASSADGGRGGNQPQHF. In DNA, the CDR3 is TGTGCCAGCAGCGCGGATGGGGGGCGGGGCGGCAATCAGCCCCAGCATTTT.

V usage is TRBV5-6 and J usage is TRBJ2-2; TRBD2 is a possible D gene (7 bases). The CDR3 runs to 15 residues. The germline CDR1 and CDR2 sequences are SGHDT and YYEEEE. V lost 7 bases to trimming and J lost 0 bases, with 13 bases between them. This CDR3 is CASLTGGANTGELFF. The CDR3 DNA is TGTGCCAGCCTGACGGGGGGCGCGAACACCGGGGAGCTGTTTTTT.

This rearrangement joins TRBV5-6 to TRBJ1-6; the D is unclear. Germline lookup yields CDR1 SGHDT and CDR2 YYEEEE. CDR3 length: 14 amino acids. Trimming took 7 bases from V and 9 from J, leaving 17 bases between them. This CDR3 is CASRDKGAGSPLHF. The CDR3 bases are TGTGCCAGCCGAGACAAGGGAGCAGGTTCACCCCTCCACTTT.

This clone turned up a few times. The V gene is TRBV5-1, the J gene TRBJ2-5; D call uncertain. Trimming shortened V by 1 base and J by 5 bases, and 3 bases separated the two germline ends. This CDR3 has 11 residues. Germline V lookup: CDR1 SGHRS, CDR2 YFSETQ. The CDR3 spells CASSLMETQYF. In DNA form, the CDR3 reads TGCGCCAGCAGCTTGATGGAGACCCAGTACTTC. The full variable domain, completed using reference TRBV5-1 and TRBJ2-5, is KAGVTQTPRYLIKTRGQQVTLSCSPISGHRSVSWYQQTPGQGLQFLFEYFSETQRNKGNFPGRFSGRQFSNSRSEMNVSTLELGDSALYLCASSLMETQYFGPGTRLLVL.

The chain couples TRBV5-4 to TRBJ1-4; D is unclear. Germline V gene lookup returns CDR1 SGHNT and CDR2 YYREEE (reference sequence). This CDR3 comprises 14 residues. V was clipped by 6 bases and J by 7 bases, with 16 bases between them. This CDR3 reads CASTRWGEGEKLFF. The CDR3 nucleotides read TGTGCCAGCACTCGTTGGGGTGAGGGTGAAAAACTGTTTTTT.

The chain is built from TRBV27 and TRBJ1-1; TRBD1 is a possible D gene (5 bases). The CDR3 has 16 amino acids. Germline CDR1 and CDR2: MNHEY and SMNVEV (reference sequence). V was cut by 6 bases and J by 0 bases, with 17 bases left in between. The CDR3 bases are TGTGCCAGCAGGCCCCGGGGGACGGGAATGAACACTGAAGCTTTCTTT. It is translated as CASRPRGTGMNTEAFF.

The chain recombines TRBV5-4 with TRBJ2-5; TRBD2 aligns across 8 bases. CDR3 length: 14 amino acids. The trim removed 4 bases at V and 3 bases at J, leaving 5 bases unmatched. Per germline, CDR1 SGHNT and CDR2 YYREEE (reference sequence). The CDR3 spells CASSPGGWEETQYF. The CDR3 DNA reads TGTGCCAGCAGCCCGGGGGGGTGGGAAGAGACCCAGTACTTC.

This chain links TRBV30 with TRBJ2-5; 8 nucleotides align to TRBD1. V lost 0 bases and J lost 5; bases outside the gene matches: 5. The CDR3 covers 14 residues. CDR1 is GTSNPN, CDR2 SVGIG, per germline (reference sequence). The CDR3 sequence is CAWSVQGGWETQYF. The CDR3 DNA sequence: TGTGCCTGGAGTGTACAGGGGGGCTGGGAGACCCAGTACTTC.